The clone carrying this T cell receptor (beta chain) was counted only a few times. As yet, its antigen is unknown. The CDR3 runs to 14 residues. Germline V gives CDR1 SNHLY, CDR2 FYNNEI. Trimming pared 4 bases from V and 7 bases from J, leaving 11 bases between. Treatment reported: oral pan-JAK inhibitor, 5-10 mg twice daily. Researchers gathered lesional scalp punch biopsies and peripheral blood from patients with alopecia areata. Extracted from the samples, RNA was reverse transcribed into cDNA to serve as the sequencing template. Profiling relied on immunoSEQ multiplex PCR, and the TCRdb table lists in-frame clones only, not all of them. The sample shows over 250,000 clones, 60% of them seen only once. This sample was included in a study of CD8+ T cells in alopecia areata. Notes on the study in general: Tofacitinib significantly decreased scalp clonality and expanded CD8+ clones among top 100.

The genes are TRBV2 and TRBJ1-6; no clear D. Sequenced material: CD4+ T cells sorted from blood, taken at roughly week 52, from a patient treated with tofacitinib. The receptor was isolated from a human donor with alopecia areata. The CDR3 coding sequence is TGTGCCAGCAGTGCGGCCAGAATGAATTCACCCCTCCACTTT. Its translation is CASSAARMNSPLHF.